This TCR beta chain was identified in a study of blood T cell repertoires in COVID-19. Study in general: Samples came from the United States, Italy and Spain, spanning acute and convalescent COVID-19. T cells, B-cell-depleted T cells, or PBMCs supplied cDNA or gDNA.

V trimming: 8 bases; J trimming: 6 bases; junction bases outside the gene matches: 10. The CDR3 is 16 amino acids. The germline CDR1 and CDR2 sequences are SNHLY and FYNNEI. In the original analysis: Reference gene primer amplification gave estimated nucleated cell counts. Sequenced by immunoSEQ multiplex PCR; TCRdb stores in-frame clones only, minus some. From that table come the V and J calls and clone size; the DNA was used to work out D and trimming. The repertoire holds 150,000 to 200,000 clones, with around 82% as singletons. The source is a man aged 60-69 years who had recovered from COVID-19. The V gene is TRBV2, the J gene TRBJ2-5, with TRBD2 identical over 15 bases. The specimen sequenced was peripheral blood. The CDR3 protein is CASGAWTSGGAKTQYF. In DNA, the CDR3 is TGTGCCAGCGGAGCCTGGACTAGCGGGGGGGCAAAGACCCAGTACTTC.